Listed below are T cell receptor beta chains from one sample, sequenced in a study of blood T cell repertoires in COVID-19. Repertoires were generated with immunoSEQ multiplex PCR, while TCRdb's copy carries only in-frame clones and drops some. Of over 120,000 clones listed, around 84% are singletons. The sample comprised peripheral blood. These receptors all come from a human donor in a cohort sampled during active COVID-19. Each CDR3 is given with its conserved first and last residue. The D gene is left open where the match is weak. Rows give clone size only sometimes, using once, few, many, or a class for an expanded clone.

14 TRBJ1-1 - TRBD1 TRBV18 TGTGCCAGCTCACCGGGACAGTCCGACCAGATAGCTTTCTTT CASSPGQSDQIAFF
13 TRBJ1-4 - - TRBV18 TGTGCCAGCTCGGAACAGGGAGTTGAAAAACTGTTTTTT CASSEQGVEKLFF
15 TRBJ1-2 - TRBD1 TRBV4-1 TGCGCCAGCAGCACCCTCCTCGGGACAGGTCCCGGCTACACCTTC CASSTLLGTGPGYTF
15 TRBJ1-4 - - TRBV6-1 TGTGCCAGCAGTGAAGGGGGGGTAACTAATGAAAAACTGTTTTTT CASSEGGVTNEKLFF
16 TRBJ1-5 - - TRBV4-2 TGTGCCAGCAGCCTTGGCATCCGACGGGGCAATCAGCCCCAGCATTTT CASSLGIRRGNQPQHF
15 TRBJ2-3 - - TRBV9 TGTGCCAGCAGCGGCCGCGGTTATAGCACAGATACGCAGTATTTT CASSGRGYSTDTQYF
15 TRBJ1-5 - TRBD1 TRBV6-5 TGTGCCAGCGCAAGTAGCACAGGGGAAACCCAGCCCCAGCATTTT CASASSTGETQPQHF
15 TRBJ2-4 - TRBD1 TRBV13 TGTGCCAGCAGCGGCCGGGACAGGGCGGAAGGCATTCAGTACTTC CASSGRDRAEGIQYF
15 TRBJ2-2 - TRBD1 TRBV3-1/TRBV3-2 TGTGCCAGCAGCTCGGGGACAGGGGATACCGGGGAGCTGTTTTTT CASSSGTGDTGELFF
15 TRBJ1-5 once - TRBV6-5 TGTGCCAGCGAAAATTCTCGGTTGGGCAATCAGCCCCAGCATTTT CASENSRLGNQPQHF
13 TRBJ2-7 - TRBD1 TRBV30 TGTGCCTTTAGACAGGGGGGCTCCTACGAGCAGTACTTC CAFRQGGSYEQYF
12 TRBJ1-2 - - TRBV6-5 TGTGCCAGCAGCTCAACAGGGTTTGGCTACACCTTC CASSSTGFGYTF
15 TRBJ2-1 few TRBD2 TRBV11-2 TGTGCCAGCAGCTTAAGGCTAGCGGTCTACAATGAGCAGTTCTTC CASSLRLAVYNEQFF
16 TRBJ1-2 - TRBD1 TRBV28 TGTGCCAGCAGTCAGTCCCCGGGACAGGGAGTCTATGGCTACACCTTC CASSQSPGQGVYGYTF